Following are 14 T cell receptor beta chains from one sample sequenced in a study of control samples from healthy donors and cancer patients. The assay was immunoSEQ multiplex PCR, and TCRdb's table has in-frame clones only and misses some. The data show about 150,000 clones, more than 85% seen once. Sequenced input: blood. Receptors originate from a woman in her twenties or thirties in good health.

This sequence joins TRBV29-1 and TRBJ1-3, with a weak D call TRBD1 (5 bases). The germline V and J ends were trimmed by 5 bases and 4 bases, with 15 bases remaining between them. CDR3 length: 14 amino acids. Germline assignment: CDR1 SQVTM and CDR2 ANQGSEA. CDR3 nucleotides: TGCAGCGTTAGGACGCCCGGGGGAGGAAACACCATATATTTT. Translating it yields CSVRTPGGGNTIYF.

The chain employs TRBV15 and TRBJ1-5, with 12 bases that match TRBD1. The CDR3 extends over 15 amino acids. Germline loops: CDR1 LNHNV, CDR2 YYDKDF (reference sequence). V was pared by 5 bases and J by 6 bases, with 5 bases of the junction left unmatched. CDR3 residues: CATSWDRGPGQPQHF. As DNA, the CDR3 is TGTGCCACCAGCTGGGACAGGGGGCCGGGTCAGCCCCAGCATTTT.

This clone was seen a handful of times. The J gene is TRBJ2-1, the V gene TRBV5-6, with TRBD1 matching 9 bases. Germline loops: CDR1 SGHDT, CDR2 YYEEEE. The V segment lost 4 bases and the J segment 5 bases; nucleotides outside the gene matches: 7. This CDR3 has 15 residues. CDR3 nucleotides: TGTGCCAGCAGCCCCGACAGGGGGTTTAACAATGAGCAGTTCTTC. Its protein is CASSPDRGFNNEQFF.

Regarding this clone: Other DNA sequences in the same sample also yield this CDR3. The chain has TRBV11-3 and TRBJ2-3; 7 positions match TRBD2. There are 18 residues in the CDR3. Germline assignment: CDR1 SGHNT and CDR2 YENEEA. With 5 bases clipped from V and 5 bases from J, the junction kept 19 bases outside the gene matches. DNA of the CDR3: TGTGCCAGCAGCCCCGGAACGCTCGCAGCGGGAAGTGGAGATACGCAGTATTTT. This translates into CASSPGTLAAGSGDTQYF.

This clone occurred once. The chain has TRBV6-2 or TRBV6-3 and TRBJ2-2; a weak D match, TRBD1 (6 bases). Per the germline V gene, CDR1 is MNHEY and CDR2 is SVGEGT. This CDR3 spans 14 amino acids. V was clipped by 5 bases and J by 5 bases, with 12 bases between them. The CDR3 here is CASSGDTETGELFF. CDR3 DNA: TGTGCCAGCAGTGGGGACACCGAAACCGGGGAGCTGTTTTTT.

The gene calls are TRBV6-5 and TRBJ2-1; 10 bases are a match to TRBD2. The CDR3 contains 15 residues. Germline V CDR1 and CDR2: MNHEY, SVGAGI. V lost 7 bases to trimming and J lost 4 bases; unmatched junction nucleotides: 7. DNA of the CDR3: TGTGCCAGCACTGCCGGGACTAGCGAATACAATGAGCAGTTCTTC. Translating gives CASTAGTSEYNEQFF.

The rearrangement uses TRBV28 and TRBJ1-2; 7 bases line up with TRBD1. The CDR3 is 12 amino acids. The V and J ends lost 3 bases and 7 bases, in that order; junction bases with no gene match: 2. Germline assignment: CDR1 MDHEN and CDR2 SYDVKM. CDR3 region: CASSLTGSGYTF. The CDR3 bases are TGTGCCAGCAGTTTGACAGGGTCTGGCTACACCTTC.

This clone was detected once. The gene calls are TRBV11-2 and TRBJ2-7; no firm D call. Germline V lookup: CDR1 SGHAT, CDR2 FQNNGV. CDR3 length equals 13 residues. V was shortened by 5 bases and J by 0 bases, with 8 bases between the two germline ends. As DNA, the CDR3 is TGTGCCAGCAGCGCCCCGGACTCCTACGAGCAGTACTTC. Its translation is CASSAPDSYEQYF.

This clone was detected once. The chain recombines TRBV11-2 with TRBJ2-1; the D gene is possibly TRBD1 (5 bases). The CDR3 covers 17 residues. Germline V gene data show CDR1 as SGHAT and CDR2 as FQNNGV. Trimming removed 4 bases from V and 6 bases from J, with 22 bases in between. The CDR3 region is CASSSIWGREVVNEQFF. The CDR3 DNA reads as TGTGCCAGCAGCTCCATTTGGGGCAGGGAAGTGGTCAATGAGCAGTTCTTC.

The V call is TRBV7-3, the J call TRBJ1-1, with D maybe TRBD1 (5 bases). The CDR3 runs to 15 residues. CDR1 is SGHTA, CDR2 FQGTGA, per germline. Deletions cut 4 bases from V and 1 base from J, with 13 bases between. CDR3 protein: CASSSQGRGNTEAFF. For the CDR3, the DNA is TGTGCCAGCAGCTCCCAGGGTAGGGGGAACACTGAAGCTTTCTTT.

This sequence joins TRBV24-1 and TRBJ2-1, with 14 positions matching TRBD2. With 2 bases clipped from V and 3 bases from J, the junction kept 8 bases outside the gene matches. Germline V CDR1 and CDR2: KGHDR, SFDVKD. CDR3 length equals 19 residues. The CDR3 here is CATSDYPTSGRGNYNEQFF. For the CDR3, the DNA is TGTGCCACCAGTGATTACCCGACTAGCGGGAGGGGGAACTACAATGAGCAGTTCTTC.

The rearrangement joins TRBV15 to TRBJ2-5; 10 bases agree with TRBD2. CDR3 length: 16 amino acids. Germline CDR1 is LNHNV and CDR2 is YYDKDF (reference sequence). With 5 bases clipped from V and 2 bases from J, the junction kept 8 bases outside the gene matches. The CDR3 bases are TGTGCCACCAGCGGGGGCCAACTAGCGGGACAAGAGACCCAGTACTTC. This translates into CATSGGQLAGQETQYF. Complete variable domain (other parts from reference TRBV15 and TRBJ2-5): DAMVIQNPRYQVTQFGKPVTLSCSQTLNHNVMYWYQQKSSQAPKLLFHYYDKDFNNEADTPDNFQSRRPNTSFCFLDIRSPGLGDTAMYLCATSGGQLAGQETQYFGPGTRLLVL.

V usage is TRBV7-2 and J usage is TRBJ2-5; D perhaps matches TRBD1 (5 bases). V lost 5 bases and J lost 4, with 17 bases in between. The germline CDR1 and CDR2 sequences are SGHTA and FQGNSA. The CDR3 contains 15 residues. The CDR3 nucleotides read TGTGCCAGCAGCGGATCACAGGTTCTTTCAGAGACCCAGTACTTC. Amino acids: CASSGSQVLSETQYF.

For the CDR3, the DNA is TGTGCCAGCAGTTTAATGGGTGACGAGCAGTACTTC. Translated, it gives CASSLMGDEQYF. The chain has TRBV27 and TRBJ2-7; D remains ambiguous. Germline CDR1 is MNHEY and CDR2 is SMNVEV (reference sequence). The CDR3 has 12 residues. Between the trimmed V and J ends, which lost 2 bases and 5 bases, there was a span of 7 bases.